The T cell receptor (beta chain) under discussion was sequenced for a study of blood T cell repertoires in COVID-19 (dated by TCRdb to 2018 to 2020). Background on the whole study: The collaborator samples originated in the United States, Italy and Spain and spanned the acute and convalescent phases of COVID-19. Where available, HLA class I and class II types were taken from metadata supplied by the sample provider and were not determined by assay-based typing. Samples were obtained from the ongoing ImmuneRACE study (first 160 participants) and from approximately 1,200 subjects provided by 6 global collaborators. The material from the prospective study consisted of cDNA or gDNA derived from T cells, B-cell-depleted T cells, or PBMCs. The repertoires were made available in a free public database intended to serve as a resource for research on the immune response to SARS-CoV-2. Deeply sampled blood TCRbeta repertoires from subjects exposed to, actively infected with, or recovered from COVID-19 were included in the dataset. Sample metadata almost always included a de-identified subject ID, COVID-19 status, age in years and sex. The investigation overall reported the following: How much clinical and demographic metadata was included differed by source and by participant, and the metadata was provided uncurated.

Each collaborating institution followed its own protocols to collect whole blood in K2EDTA tubes. For TCRbeta analysis, collaborator samples were shipped as frozen whole blood, as isolated PBMCs, or as DNA extracted from either sample type. V drops 3 bases and J drops 9 bases, leaving 11 bases in between. CDR1 and CDR2, looked up from the germline V gene (reference sequence), are GTSNPN and SVGIG. There are 12 amino acids in the CDR3, from cysteine to phenylalanine inclusive. Just CDR3 DNA is preserved here, 36 bases in frame from base 1. The immunoSEQ Assay, a bias-controlled multiplex PCR, was used to amplify TCRbeta CDR3 regions from genomic DNA. On the authors' methods: The number of nucleated cells in each sample was estimated from the amplification of reference gene primers within the assay. To quantify the absolute abundance of each unique TCRbeta CDR3 rearrangement, sequence reads were collapsed and filtered. For each sample, productive Simpson clonality was calculated as the square root of Simpson's diversity index over productive rearrangements. TCRdb provides this immuneACCESS table in a form limited to in-frame rearrangements. Some clones are lacking; in checked studies, under half of them reflect an unresolved V gene, and why the rest are absent is not known. For V, J and clone size, that table is used; D and trimming come from the DNA. The sample includes roughly 87,000 clones, with around 88% observed a single time. The ten top clones hold about 0.51% of the sample.

On this clone: What antigen it recognizes has not been identified. No much larger clonotype is one base removed from it; base qualities were not supplied.

The sequence is built from TRBV30 and TRBJ2-2; TRBD2 could be the D gene, as 5 bases match. Sequencing was carried out using peripheral blood. The clonotype was recovered from a man aged 60 to 69 with acute or convalescent COVID-19. The CDR3 region has the sequence CAWSGEDRELFF. The DNA sequence follows: TGTGCCTGGAGCGGGGAAGACCGGGAGCTGTTTTTT. Reference TRBV30 and TRBJ2-2 proteins supply the regions before and after the CDR3; the full variable domain is: SQTIHQWPATLVQPVGSPLSLECTVEGTSNPNLYWYRQAAGRGLQLLFYSVGIGQISSEVPQNLSASRPQDRQFILSSKKLLLSDSGFYLCAWSGEDRELFFGEGSRLTVL.